The 15 T cell receptor beta chains given below trace back to one sample, sequenced in a study of T cell responses to AZD1222 COVID-19 vaccine. Assay: immunoSEQ multiplex PCR; the TCRdb copy retains only in-frame clones and omits some. The table records some 70,000 clones, under 90% of them present only once. The specimen was peripheral blood, collected 28 days after the second AZD1222 dose. These receptors originate from an adult who received the AZD1222 COVID-19 vaccine.

J is TRBJ1-2 and V is TRBV3-1 (or the pseudogene TRBV3-2); D unclear. Trimming shortened V by 2 bases and J by 5 bases, and 12 bases separated the two germline ends. The CDR3 has 14 amino acids. Germline CDR1 reads LGHDT; CDR2 reads YNNKEL (reference sequence). Here the CDR3 DNA reads TGTGCCAGCAGCCAAACCAGCTTGGGGTATGGCTACACCTTC. This gives the protein CASSQTSLGYGYTF.

V and J are TRBV7-9 and TRBJ2-1; TRBD2 might be the D (5 bases). There are 16 residues in the CDR3. The V gene lost 3 bases and the J gene lost 6 bases, with 18 bases spanning the gap. In germline, CDR1 is SEHNR, CDR2 FQNEAQ (reference sequence). In nucleotides, the CDR3 is TGTGCCAGCAGCTTTGGAGGAACTAGGTACGGCAATGAGCAGTTCTTC. This translates into CASSFGGTRYGNEQFF.

The J gene is TRBJ1-5, the V gene TRBV11-2, with D possibly being TRBD1 (6 bases). Trimming took off 5 bases at V and 5 bases at J, with 10 bases between the two ends. CDR1 is SGHAT, CDR2 FQNNGV, per germline. The CDR3 is 13 amino acids. The DNA for the CDR3 is TGTGCCAGCAGCCCAGGGGAGGATCAGCCCCAGCATTTT. This sequence encodes CASSPGEDQPQHF. The whole variable domain, filled in from reference TRBV11-2 and TRBJ1-5, reads EAGVAQSPRYKIIEKRQSVAFWCNPISGHATLYWYQQILGQGPKLLIQFQNNGVVDDSQLPKDRFSAERLKGVDSTLKIQPAKLEDSAVYLCASSPGEDQPQHFGDGTRLSIL.

The rearrangement links TRBV12-5 to TRBJ1-3; D gene ambiguous. The CDR3 runs 16 residues. Germline lookup yields CDR1 LGHNT and CDR2 FRNRAP. V dropped 2 bases and J dropped 0 bases, with 11 bases sitting between them. The CDR3 region has the DNA TGTGCTAGTGGTTTGTTTGCGGTGAGCTCTGGAAACACCATATATTTT. Protein sequence: CASGLFAVSSGNTIYF.

The V and J genes are TRBV7-8 and TRBJ2-1, with D perhaps matching TRBD2 (7 bases). The ends were cut back, 3 bases at V and 5 bases at J, with 11 bases in the middle. There are 14 residues in the CDR3. Germline CDR1 and CDR2: SGHVS and FQNEAQ. In DNA, the CDR3 is TGTGCCAGCAGCTTCGGCGGGGGCAACAATGAGCAGTTCTTC. It is translated as CASSFGGGNNEQFF.

The chain combines TRBV12-3 or TRBV12-4 with TRBJ1-2; TRBD1 might be the D (6 bases). The V gene lost 7 bases and the J gene lost 5 bases, with 14 bases spanning the gap. The CDR3 is 13 residues long. The CDR3 DNA reads as TGTGCCAGCAAAAAGACAGGTCCGTATGGCTACACCTTC. As protein: CASKKTGPYGYTF.

V usage is TRBV7-8 and J usage is TRBJ2-5; possible D gene TRBD2, 6 bases. This CDR3 contains 14 residues. CDR1 and CDR2 from the germline V gene are SGHVS and FQNEAQ. V gave up 5 bases and J gave up 5 bases, with 15 bases separating them. CDR3: CASSAGLSRETQYF. DNA for the CDR3: TGTGCCAGCAGCGCCGGACTATCGCGGGAGACCCAGTACTTC.

A few counts support this clone. An end of the junction differs from the germline gene, which may be a read error. For the CDR3, the DNA is TGTGCTAGCAGCTTATATCCGGGGAGGGCTATAGACGAGCAGTACTTC. It codes for CASSLYPGRAIDEQYF. The gene calls are TRBV7-7 and TRBJ2-7; 7 bases align to TRBD2. There are 16 residues in the CDR3. The germline gives CDR1 SSHAT, CDR2 FNYEAQ (reference sequence).

The chain has TRBV20-1 and TRBJ1-2, with D perhaps TRBD1 (6 bases). Trimming cost V 3 bases and J 1 base, with 12 bases left between them. In germline, CDR1 is DFQATT, CDR2 SNEGSKA (reference sequence). This CDR3 contains 14 residues. CDR3 sequence reads: CSASGQLLNYGYTF. The CDR3 DNA reads TGCAGTGCTAGTGGACAGCTTCTTAACTATGGCTACACCTTC.

This chain joins TRBV5-1 and TRBJ1-6; TRBD1 matches at 7 bases. The germline gives CDR1 SGHRS, CDR2 YFSETQ. After removal of 4 bases from V and 6 bases from J, the junction contained 7 bases not matched to a gene. The CDR3 is 15 amino acids. The CDR3 sequence: CASSRDRVINSPLHF. The CDR3 DNA reads TGCGCCAGCAGCCGTGACAGGGTGATTAATTCACCCCTCCACTTT.

This clone turned up a few times. The chain couples TRBV3-1 (or the pseudogene TRBV3-2) to TRBJ1-6, with a possible D match to TRBD1 (6 bases). Germline CDR1 is LGHDT and CDR2 is YNNKEL (reference sequence). Trimming cost V 3 bases and J 8 bases, with 14 bases left between them. This CDR3 has 15 residues. The CDR3 region is CASSQGGQGYSPLHF. DNA of the CDR3: TGTGCCAGCAGCCAGGGTGGGCAGGGGTATTCACCCCTCCACTTT.

The chain is built from TRBV9 and TRBJ2-3; D gene uncertain. In germline, CDR1 is SGDLS, CDR2 YYNGEE. With 2 bases removed from V and 2 bases from J, the gap between germline ends came to 12 bases. The CDR3 covers 15 residues. CDR3 residues: CASSVIGIATDTQYF. DNA of the CDR3: TGTGCCAGCAGCGTCATCGGAATAGCCACAGATACGCAGTATTTT.

V and J are TRBV12-5 and TRBJ1-1; unclear D gene. The CDR3 runs 14 residues. V gave up 5 bases and J gave up 4 bases, with 14 bases separating them. Germline loops: CDR1 LGHNT, CDR2 FRNRAP. DNA for the CDR3: TGTGCTAGTGGTCTCCCACGGGAGGGCACTGAAGCTTTCTTT. Translating it yields CASGLPREGTEAFF.

The chain has TRBV7-6 and TRBJ2-1; TRBD2 aligns across 9 bases. From germline, CDR1 is SGHVS and CDR2 FNYEAQ. This CDR3 region has 17 residues. V lost 4 bases and J lost 9; bases outside the gene matches: 16. CDR3 sequence reads: CASSWDPGRGGVPEQFF. CDR3 DNA: TGTGCCAGCAGCTGGGATCCCGGGCGCGGGGGGGTTCCTGAGCAGTTCTTC. The complete variable domain, with remaining parts taken from reference TRBV7-6 and TRBJ2-1, reads GAGVSQSPRYKVTKRGQDVALRCDPISGHVSLYWYRQALGQGPEFLTYFNYEAQQDKSGLPNDRFSAERPEGSISTLTIQRTEQRDSAMYRCASSWDPGRGGVPEQFFGPGTRLTVL.

V and J are TRBV3-1 (or the pseudogene TRBV3-2) and TRBJ1-1; TRBD1 is a possible D gene (6 bases). The V gene lost 4 bases and the J gene lost 4 bases, with 19 bases spanning the gap. This CDR3 has 16 residues. Germline CDR1 LGHDT, CDR2 YNNKEL (reference sequence). This CDR3 is CASSRYGPGAGTEAFF. CDR3 in DNA: TGTGCCAGCAGCCGCTATGGTCCGGGGGCGGGCACTGAAGCTTTCTTT.